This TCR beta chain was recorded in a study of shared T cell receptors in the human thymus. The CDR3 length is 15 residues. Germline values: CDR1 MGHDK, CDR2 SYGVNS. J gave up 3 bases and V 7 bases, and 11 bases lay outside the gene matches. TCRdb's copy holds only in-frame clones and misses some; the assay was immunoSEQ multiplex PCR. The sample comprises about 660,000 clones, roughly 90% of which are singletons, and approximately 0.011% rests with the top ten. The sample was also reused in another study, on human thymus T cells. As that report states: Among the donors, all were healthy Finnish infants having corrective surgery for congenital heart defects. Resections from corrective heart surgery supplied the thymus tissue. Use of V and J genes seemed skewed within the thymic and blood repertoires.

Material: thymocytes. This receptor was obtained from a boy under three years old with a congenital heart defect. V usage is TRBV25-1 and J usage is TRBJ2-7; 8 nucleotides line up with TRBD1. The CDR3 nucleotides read TGTGCCAGCACCAGGGGCGCAGGGGGCGACTACGAGCAGTACTTC. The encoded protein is CASTRGAGGDYEQYF.